This T cell receptor beta chain came from a study of T cell repertoires in cytomegalovirus infection (dated by TCRdb to between 2019 and 2020). A note on the overall study: The peptide stimulations were aimed at well-studied HLA-B-restricted epitopes as well as recently identified HLA-C-restricted CMV epitopes, whose presentation resists viral immunomodulation. Donor HLA type was relevant to the analysis, because carriage of CMV infection together with the matching HLA type was indicated by public TCR beta signatures.

Reading the label with the study, this specimen's treatment or condition is: in vitro stimulation with specific CMV peptide epitopes to enrich CMV-specific T cells. The germline V gene encodes CDR1 SEHNR and CDR2 FQNEAQ (reference sequence). The CDR3 sequence holds 13 residues, the cysteine and phenylalanine included. Of the read, only the CDR3 DNA is kept; its 39 bases are in frame from base 1. The trim is 10 bases for V and 7 bases for J, with a gap of 16 bases between the germline ends. This clonotype was seen a handful of times. What antigen it recognizes has not been identified. Base qualities are not provided; no much larger clone lies one nucleotide away. Overall study results and their limits: In both this cohort and an independent cohort of 350 or so donors, the cumulative frequency of public TCR beta family members distinguished carriers of CMV infection plus the relevant HLA type. The ex vivo response was dominated by HLA-C-restricted CMV-specific TCR beta clonotypes, which also provided the single most frequent clonotype in two of eight donors.

Sequencing was carried out with an Illumina HiSeq 1500. The public reads were reprocessed in TCRdb via fastp at Q25 and MiXCR, keeping in-frame beta chains. Rows matching on CDR3 protein sequence are summarized as one entry with the most common DNA and genes. In all, the sample holds approximately 770,000 distinct CDR3 sequences, and around 29% of those were seen once. The top ten hold about an eighth of the sample. The sequencing used cultured CD8+ T cells from PBMCs, collected from culture after CMV antigen stimulation. The V and J segments used are TRBV7-9 and TRBJ2-2; the D segment could be TRBD2, given 6 matching bases. The receptor comes from a human donor in good health (CMV status not recorded). Some clones in this sample may be carry-over from other donors' samples. CDR3 region: CAISRPGVGELFF. The sequence in DNA is TGTGCCATCTCAAGGCCGGGGGTCGGGGAGCTGTTTTTT.